This T cell receptor (beta chain) derives from a study of T cell changes during pregnancy in multiple sclerosis. The germline CDR1 and CDR2 sequences are SGHNT and YYREEE (reference sequence). The length of the CDR3 is 11 residues. Using immunoSEQ multiplex PCR, the repertoire was profiled, and TCRdb retains in-frame clones only, with some absent. This sample yields tens of thousands of clones, of which 92% are seen a single time; 2.2% belongs to the top ten. A word on this clone: Mismatch with germline at one junction end may stem from a read error.

The V call is TRBV5-4, the J call TRBJ2-7, with 10 bases fitting TRBD2. The TCR comes from a female donor with multiple sclerosis, enrolled in a pregnancy study. This specimen consisted of peripheral blood, obtained in the third trimester of pregnancy. The CDR3 here is CASSLESSGSF. CDR3 in DNA: TGTGCCAGCAGCTTGGAGTCTAGCGGGAGCTTC. Filled out from reference TRBV5-4 and TRBJ2-7, the complete variable domain reads ETGVTQSPTHLIKTRGQQVTLRCSSQSGHNTVSWYQQALGQGPQFIFQYYREEENGRGNFPPRFSGLQFPNYSSELNVNALELDDSALYLCASSLESSGSFGPGTRLTVT.